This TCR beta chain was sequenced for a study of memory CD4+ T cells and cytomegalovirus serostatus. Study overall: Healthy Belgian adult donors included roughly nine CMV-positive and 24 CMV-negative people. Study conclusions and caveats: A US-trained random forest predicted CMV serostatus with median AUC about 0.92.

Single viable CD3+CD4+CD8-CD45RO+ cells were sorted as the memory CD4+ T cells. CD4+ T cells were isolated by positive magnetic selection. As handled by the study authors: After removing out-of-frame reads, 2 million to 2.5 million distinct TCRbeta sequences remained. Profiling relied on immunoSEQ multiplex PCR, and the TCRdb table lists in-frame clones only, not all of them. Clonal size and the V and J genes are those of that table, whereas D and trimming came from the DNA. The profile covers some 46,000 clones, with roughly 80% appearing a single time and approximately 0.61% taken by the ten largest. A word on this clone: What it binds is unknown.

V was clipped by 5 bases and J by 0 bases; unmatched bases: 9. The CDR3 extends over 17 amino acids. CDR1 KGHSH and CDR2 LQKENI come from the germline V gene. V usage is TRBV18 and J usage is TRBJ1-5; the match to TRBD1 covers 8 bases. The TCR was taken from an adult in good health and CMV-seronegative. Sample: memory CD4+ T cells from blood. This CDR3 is CASSTDRGAYSNQPQHF. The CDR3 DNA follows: TGTGCCAGCTCAACAGACAGGGGAGCCTATAGCAATCAGCCCCAGCATTTT. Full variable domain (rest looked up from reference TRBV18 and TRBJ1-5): NAGVMQNPRHLVRRRGQEARLRCSPMKGHSHVYWYRQLPEEGLKFMVYLQKENIIDESGMPKERFSAEFPKEGPSILRIQQVVRGDSAAYFCASSTDRGAYSNQPQHFGDGTRLSIL.